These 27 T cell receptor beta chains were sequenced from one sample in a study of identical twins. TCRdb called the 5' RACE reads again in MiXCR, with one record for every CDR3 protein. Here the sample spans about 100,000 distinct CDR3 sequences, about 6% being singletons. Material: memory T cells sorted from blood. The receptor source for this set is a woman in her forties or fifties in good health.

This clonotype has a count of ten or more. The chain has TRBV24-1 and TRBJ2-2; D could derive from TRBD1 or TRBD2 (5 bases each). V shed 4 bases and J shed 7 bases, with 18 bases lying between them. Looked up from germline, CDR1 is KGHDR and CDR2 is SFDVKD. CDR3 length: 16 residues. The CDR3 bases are TGTGCCACCAGTGAATATAAGCTTGGGGGATACGGGGAGCTGTTTTTT. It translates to CATSEYKLGGYGELFF.

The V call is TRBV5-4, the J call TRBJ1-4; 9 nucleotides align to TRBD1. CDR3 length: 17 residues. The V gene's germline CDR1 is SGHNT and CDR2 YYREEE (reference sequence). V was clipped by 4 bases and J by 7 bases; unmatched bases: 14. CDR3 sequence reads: CASSPVPGQGRGEKLFF. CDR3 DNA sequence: TGTGCCAGCAGCCCTGTCCCGGGACAGGGTCGGGGTGAAAAACTGTTTTTT.

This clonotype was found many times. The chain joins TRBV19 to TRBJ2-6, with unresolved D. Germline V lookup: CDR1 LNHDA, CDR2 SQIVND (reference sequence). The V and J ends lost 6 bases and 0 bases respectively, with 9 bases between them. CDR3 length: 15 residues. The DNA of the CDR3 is TGTGCCAGTAGCGTAAGACGCTCTGGGGCCAACGTCCTGACTTTC. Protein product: CASSVRRSGANVLTF. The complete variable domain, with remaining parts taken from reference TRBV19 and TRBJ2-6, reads DGGITQSPKYLFRKEGQNVTLSCEQNLNHDAMYWYRQDPGQGLRLIYYSQIVNDFQKGDIAEGYSVSREKKESFPLTVTSAQKNPTAFYLCASSVRRSGANVLTFGAGSRLTVL.

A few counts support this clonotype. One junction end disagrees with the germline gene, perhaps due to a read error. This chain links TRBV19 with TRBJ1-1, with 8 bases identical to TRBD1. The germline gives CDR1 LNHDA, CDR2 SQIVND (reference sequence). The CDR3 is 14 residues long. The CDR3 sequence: CASMRGQVNTEVFF. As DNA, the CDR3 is TGTGCCAGTATGCGGGGACAGGTGAACACTGAAGTTTTCTTT.

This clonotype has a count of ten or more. In DNA, the CDR3 is TGCAGCGTTTTAGGGGGGGATTCCTCCTACAATGAGCAGTTCTTC. Its translation: CSVLGGDSSYNEQFF. The chain has TRBV29-1 and TRBJ2-1; D might be TRBD2 (7 bases). This CDR3 region has 15 residues. V was pared by 5 bases and J by 0 bases, with 14 bases between. Germline CDR1 SQVTM, CDR2 ANQGSEA.

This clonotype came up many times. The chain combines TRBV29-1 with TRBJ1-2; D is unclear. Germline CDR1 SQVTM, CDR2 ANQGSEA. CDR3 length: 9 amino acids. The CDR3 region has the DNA TGCAGTGAGGACTATGGCTACACCTTC. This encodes CSEDYGYTF. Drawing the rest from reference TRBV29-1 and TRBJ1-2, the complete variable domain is SAVISQKPSRDICQRGTSLTIQCQVDSQVTMMFWYRQQPGQSLTLIATANQGSEATYESGFVIDKFPISRPNLTFSTLTVSNMSPEDSSIYLCSEDYGYTFGSGTRLTVV.

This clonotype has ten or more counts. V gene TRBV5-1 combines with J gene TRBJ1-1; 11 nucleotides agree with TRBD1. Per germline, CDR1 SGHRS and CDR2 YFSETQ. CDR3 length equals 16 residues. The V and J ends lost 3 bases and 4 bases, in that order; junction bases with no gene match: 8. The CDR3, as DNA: TGCGCCAGCAGCTCCAACTTCGGGACAGGGGGCACTGAAGCTTTCTTT. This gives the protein CASSSNFGTGGTEAFF.

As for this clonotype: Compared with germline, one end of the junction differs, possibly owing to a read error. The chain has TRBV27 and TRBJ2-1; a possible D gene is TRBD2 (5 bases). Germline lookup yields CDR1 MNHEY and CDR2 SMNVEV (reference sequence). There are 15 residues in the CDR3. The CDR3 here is CTSSFPAGDYNEQFF. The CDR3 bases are TGCACCAGCAGTTTCCCAGCCGGGGACTACAATGAGCAGTTCTTC.

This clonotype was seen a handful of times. CDR3 DNA: TGCGCCAGCAGCTCCGGGACTAGGAATGCAGATACGCAGTATTTT. Amino acids: CASSSGTRNADTQYF. The J gene is TRBJ2-3, the V gene TRBV5-1, with 8 bases that match TRBD2. The V gene's germline CDR1 is SGHRS and CDR2 YFSETQ. This CDR3 is built from 15 residues. V shed 3 bases, J shed 4 bases, and the junction held 7 bases outside the gene matches.

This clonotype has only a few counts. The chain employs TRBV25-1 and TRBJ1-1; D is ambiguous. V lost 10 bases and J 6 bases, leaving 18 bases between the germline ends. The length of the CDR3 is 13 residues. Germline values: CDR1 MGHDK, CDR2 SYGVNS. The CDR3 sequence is CATSKVGDSEAFF. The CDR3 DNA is TGTGCCACCTCAAAGGTGGGAGATTCTGAAGCTTTCTTT.

The CDR3 reads CASSLAATGVETQYF. The CDR3 region has the DNA TGTGCCAGCAGTTTAGCAGCGACAGGGGTAGAGACCCAGTACTTC. This rearrangement joins TRBV12-3 or TRBV12-4 to TRBJ2-5, with 8 bases aligning to TRBD1. V gave up 0 bases and J gave up 4 bases; unmatched junction bases: 4. This CDR3 comprises 15 residues.

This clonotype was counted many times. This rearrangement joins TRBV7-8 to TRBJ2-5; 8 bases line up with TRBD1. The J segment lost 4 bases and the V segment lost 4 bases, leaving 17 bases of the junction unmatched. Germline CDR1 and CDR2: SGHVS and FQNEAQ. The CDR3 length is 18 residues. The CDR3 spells CASSSDRGKVVLGETQYF. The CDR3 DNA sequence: TGTGCCAGCAGCTCCGACAGGGGAAAGGTAGTGCTAGGAGAGACCCAGTACTTC.

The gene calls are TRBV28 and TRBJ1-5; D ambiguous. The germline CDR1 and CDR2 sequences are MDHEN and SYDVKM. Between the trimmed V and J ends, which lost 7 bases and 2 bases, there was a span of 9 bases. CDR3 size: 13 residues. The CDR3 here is CASTTAGNQPQHF. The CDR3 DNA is TGTGCCAGCACTACAGCCGGCAATCAGCCCCAGCATTTT.

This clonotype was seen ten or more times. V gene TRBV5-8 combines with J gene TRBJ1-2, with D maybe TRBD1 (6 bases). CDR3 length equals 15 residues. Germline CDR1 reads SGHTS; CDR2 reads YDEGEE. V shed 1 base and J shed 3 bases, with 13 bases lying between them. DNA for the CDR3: TGTGCCAGCAGCTTGAAGGGGACACGGGACTATGGCTACACCTTC. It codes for CASSLKGTRDYGYTF.

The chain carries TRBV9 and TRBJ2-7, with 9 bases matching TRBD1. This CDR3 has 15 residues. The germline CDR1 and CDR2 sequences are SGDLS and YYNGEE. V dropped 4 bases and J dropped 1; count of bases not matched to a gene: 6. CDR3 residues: CASSLGQGNSYEQYF. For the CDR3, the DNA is TGTGCCAGCAGCCTGGGACAGGGTAATTCCTACGAGCAGTACTTC.

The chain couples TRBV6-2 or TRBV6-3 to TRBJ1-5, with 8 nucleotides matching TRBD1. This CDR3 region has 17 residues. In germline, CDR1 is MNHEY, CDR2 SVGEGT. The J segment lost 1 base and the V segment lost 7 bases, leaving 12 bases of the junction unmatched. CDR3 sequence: CASNLDRVMRSNQPQHF. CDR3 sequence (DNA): TGTGCCAGCAACCTGGACAGGGTAATGCGAAGCAATCAGCCCCAGCATTTT.

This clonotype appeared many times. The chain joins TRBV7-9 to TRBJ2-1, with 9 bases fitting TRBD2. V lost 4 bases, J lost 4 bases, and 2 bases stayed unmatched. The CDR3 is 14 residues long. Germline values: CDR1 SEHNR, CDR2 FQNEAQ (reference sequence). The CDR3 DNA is TGTGCCAGCAGCTCAAGCGGGAGGTACAATGAGCAGTTCTTC. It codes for CASSSSGRYNEQFF. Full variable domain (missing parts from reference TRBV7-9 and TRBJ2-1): DTGVSQNPRHKITKRGQNVTFRCDPISEHNRLYWYRQTLGQGPEFLTYFQNEAQLEKSRLLSDRFSAERPKGSFSTLEIQRTEQGDSAMYLCASSSSGRYNEQFFGPGTRLTVL.

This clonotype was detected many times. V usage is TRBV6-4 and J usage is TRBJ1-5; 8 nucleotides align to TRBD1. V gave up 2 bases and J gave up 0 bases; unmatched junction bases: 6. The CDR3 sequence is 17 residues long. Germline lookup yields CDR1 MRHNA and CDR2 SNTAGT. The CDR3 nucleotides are TGTGCCAGCAGTGACCCGGGACAGGTATATAGCAATCAGCCCCAGCATTTT. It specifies CASSDPGQVYSNQPQHF.

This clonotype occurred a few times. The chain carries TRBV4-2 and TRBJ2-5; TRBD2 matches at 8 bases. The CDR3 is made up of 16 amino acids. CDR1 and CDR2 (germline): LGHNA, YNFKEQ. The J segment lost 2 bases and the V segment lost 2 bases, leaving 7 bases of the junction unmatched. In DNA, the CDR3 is TGTGCCAGCAGCCAAAAAACGGGAGGGACTCAAGAGACCCAGTACTTC. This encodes CASSQKTGGTQETQYF.

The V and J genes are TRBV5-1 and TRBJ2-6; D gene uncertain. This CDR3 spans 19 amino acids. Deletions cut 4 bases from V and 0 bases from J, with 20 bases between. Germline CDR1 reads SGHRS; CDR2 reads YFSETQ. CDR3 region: CASSLWPTDQSSGANVLTF. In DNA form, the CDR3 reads TGCGCCAGCAGCCTTTGGCCGACGGACCAGAGCTCTGGGGCCAACGTCCTGACTTTC.

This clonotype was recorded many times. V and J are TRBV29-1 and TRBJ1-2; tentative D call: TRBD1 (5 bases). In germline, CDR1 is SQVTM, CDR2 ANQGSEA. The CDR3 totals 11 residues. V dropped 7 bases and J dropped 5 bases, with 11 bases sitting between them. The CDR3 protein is CSARDLYGYTF. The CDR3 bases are TGCAGCGCCCGGGACTTATATGGCTACACCTTC. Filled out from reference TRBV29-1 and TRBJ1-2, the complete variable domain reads SAVISQKPSRDICQRGTSLTIQCQVDSQVTMMFWYRQQPGQSLTLIATANQGSEATYESGFVIDKFPISRPNLTFSTLTVSNMSPEDSSIYLCSARDLYGYTFGSGTRLTVV.

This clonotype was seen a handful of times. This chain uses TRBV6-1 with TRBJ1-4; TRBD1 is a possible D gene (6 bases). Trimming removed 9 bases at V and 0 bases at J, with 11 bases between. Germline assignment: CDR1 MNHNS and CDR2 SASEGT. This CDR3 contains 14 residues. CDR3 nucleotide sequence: TGTGCCAGTGGGGGCCGTCCAACTAATGAAAAACTGTTTTTT. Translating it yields CASGGRPTNEKLFF.

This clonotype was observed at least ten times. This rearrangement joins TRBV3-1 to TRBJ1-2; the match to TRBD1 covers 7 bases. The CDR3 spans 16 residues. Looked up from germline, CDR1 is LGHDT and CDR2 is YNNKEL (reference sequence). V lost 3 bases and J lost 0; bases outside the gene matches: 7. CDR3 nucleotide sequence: TGTGCCAGCAGCCATGTGGGACAGCCCCCTAACTATGGCTACACCTTC. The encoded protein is CASSHVGQPPNYGYTF.

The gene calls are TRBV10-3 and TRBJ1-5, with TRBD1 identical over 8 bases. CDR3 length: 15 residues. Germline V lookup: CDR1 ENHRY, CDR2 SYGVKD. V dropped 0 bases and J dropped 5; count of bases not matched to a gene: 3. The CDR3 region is CAISESQGGDQPQHF. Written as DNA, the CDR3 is TGTGCCATCAGTGAGTCACAGGGGGGAGATCAGCCCCAGCATTTT.

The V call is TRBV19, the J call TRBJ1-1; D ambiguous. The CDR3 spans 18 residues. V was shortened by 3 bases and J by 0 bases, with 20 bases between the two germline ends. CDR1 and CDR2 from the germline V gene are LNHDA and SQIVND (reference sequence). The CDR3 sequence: CASSILSPASFMNTEAFF. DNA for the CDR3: TGTGCCAGTAGTATTCTTTCCCCGGCCAGCTTCATGAACACTGAAGCTTTCTTT.

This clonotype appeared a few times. The CDR3 DNA reads as TGTGCCAGTACCGTCGGGCACGGTGAAGCTTTCTTT. Its protein is CASTVGHGEAFF. V and J are TRBV19 and TRBJ1-1; no firm D call. The germline V gene encodes CDR1 LNHDA and CDR2 SQIVND (reference sequence). This CDR3 has 12 residues. V was clipped by 7 bases and J by 7 bases, with 13 bases between them.

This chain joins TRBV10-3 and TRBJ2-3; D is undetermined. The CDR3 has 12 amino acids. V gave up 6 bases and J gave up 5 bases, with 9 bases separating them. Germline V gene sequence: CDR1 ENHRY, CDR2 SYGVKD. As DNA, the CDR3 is TGTGCCATCAGCGCTAAAGGAGATACGCAGTATTTT. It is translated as CAISAKGDTQYF.